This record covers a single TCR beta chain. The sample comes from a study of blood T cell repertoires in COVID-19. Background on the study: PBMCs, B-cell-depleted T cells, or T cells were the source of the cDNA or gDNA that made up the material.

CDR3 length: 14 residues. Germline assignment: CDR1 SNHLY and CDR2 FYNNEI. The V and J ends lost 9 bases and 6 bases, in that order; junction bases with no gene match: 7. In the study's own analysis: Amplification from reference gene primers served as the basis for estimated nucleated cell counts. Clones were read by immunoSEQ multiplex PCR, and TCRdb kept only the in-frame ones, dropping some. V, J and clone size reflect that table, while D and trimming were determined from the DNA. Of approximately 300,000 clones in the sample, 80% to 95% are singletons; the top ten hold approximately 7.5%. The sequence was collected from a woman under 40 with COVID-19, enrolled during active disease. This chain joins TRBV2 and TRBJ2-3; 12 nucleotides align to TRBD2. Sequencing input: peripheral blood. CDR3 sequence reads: CARARTSGKDTQYF. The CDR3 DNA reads TGTGCCAGGGCACGGACTAGCGGGAAGGATACGCAGTATTTT.